The source of this T cell receptor (beta chain) is a study of identifying expanded T cells in peripheral blood. Study-level findings and limits: Clone count variance between two-week samples rose with total template count. Roughly 1.2 clones differed between technical replicates, versus around 15 and 19 over time.

TCRdb's table, derived via immunoSEQ multiplex PCR, lists solely in-frame clones and lacks some. The profile shows more than 75,000 clones, more than 70% of them singletons. This clone is a singleton in its sample. The target antigen is unknown. Within the sample, other DNA sequences also encode this same CDR3. Germline V gives CDR1 MNHNY, CDR2 SVGAGI (reference sequence). V was cut by 0 bases and J by 1 base, with 4 bases left in between. The CDR3 totals 14 residues. The sequenced material came from blood. The TCR was taken from a person between 18 and 75 years old in good health. The V gene is TRBV6-6, the J gene TRBJ1-5; the D is unclear. The CDR3 is CASSYSNSNQPQHF. The DNA for the CDR3 is TGTGCCAGCAGTTACTCTAACAGCAATCAGCCCCAGCATTTT.